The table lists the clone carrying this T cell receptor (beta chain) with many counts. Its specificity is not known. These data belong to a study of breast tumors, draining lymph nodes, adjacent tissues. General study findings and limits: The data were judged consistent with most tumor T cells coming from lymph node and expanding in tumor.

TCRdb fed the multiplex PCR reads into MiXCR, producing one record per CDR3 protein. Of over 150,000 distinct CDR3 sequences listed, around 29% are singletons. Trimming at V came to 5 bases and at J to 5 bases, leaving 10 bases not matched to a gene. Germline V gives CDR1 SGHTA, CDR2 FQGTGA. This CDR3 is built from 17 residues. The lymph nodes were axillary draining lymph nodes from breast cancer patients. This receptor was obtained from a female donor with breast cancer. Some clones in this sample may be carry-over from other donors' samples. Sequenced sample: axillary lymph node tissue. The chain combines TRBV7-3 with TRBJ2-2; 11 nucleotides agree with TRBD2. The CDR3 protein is CASSHSGRAGLTGELFF. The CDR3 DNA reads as TGTGCCAGCAGCCATAGCGGGAGGGCCGGTTTAACCGGGGAGCTGTTTTTT.